Here is one TCR beta chain with its context. What it recognizes is unknown. Sample time point: recipient sample about 28 days before transplant, after cytoreduction. This sample was included in a study of T cell clonotyping in hematopoietic cell transplantation. Study overall: Cytoreduction preceded collection of pretransplant recipient samples. Study conclusions and caveats: At the given depth, recipient repertoires were over 97% de novo clonotypes. Recipient TCR diversity dropped after transplant; expanded clonotypes rose from day 30 to 180. Broader posttransplant TCR repertoire diversity was predicted by graft donor and pretransplant recipient Inverse Simpson Index values.

The CDR3 extends over 15 amino acids. Germline-derived CDR1 and CDR2 are SGDLS and YYNGEE. V was pared by 0 bases and J by 10 bases, with 17 bases between. Sequencing used immunoSEQ multiplex PCR; TCRdb keeps in-frame clones, though not all of them. This sample has approximately 44,000 clones; approximately 81% occur once, and the top ten carry roughly 3.1%. The rearrangement links TRBV9 to TRBJ2-4, with D possibly being TRBD1 (5 bases). This clonotype originated in a man aged 55 to 70 with acute myeloid leukemia. Some clones in this sample may be carry-over from other donors' samples. The sequencing here drew on peripheral blood mononuclear cells, taken before stem cell transplant. In DNA form, the CDR3 reads TGTGCCAGCAGCGTAGGATGGGGCAGGAACCGAATTCAGTACTTC. Residues: CASSVGWGRNRIQYF.